This entry features one T cell receptor beta chain sequence. What it binds is not known. One tube held mixed TRB-A and TRB-B primer pools for touch-down PCR. TCRdb re-analyzed the multiplex PCR reads; it lists each CDR3 protein once, without DNA. The specimen's table records 2,000 or so distinct CDR3 sequences. TRB amplification used approximately 250 ng of peripheral blood genomic DNA. These data are taken from a study of T cell clusters in autoimmune cytopenias. Germline-derived CDR1 and CDR2 are DFQATT and SNEGSKA (reference sequence). The CDR3 has 15 residues. The study's findings and limits: Active autoimmune hepatitis patients had around 2.9-fold fewer exclusive TRB clusters than healthy donors. Clustering suggested that physiological T cell clusters were missing in primary autoimmune cytopenia patients.

J is TRBJ2-1 and V is TRBV20-1. This TCR was recovered from a human donor with an autoimmune cytopenia or autoimmune hepatitis (not recorded which). What was sequenced was peripheral blood. The CDR3 protein is CSARDGKYSYNEQFF.